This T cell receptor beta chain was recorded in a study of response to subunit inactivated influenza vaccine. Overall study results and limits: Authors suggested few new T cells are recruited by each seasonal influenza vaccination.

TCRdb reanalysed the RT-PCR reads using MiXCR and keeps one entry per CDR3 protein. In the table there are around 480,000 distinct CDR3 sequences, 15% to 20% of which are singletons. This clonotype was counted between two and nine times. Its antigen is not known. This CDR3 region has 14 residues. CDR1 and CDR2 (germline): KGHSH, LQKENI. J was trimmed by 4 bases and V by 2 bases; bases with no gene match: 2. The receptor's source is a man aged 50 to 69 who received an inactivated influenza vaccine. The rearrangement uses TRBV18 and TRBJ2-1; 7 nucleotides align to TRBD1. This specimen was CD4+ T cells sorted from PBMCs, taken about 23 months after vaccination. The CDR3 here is CASSPKTGYNEQFF. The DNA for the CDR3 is TGTGCCAGCTCACCAAAGACAGGGTACAATGAGCAGTTCTTC.